A single sample is the source of the 30 T cell receptor beta chains below, sequenced in a study of early T cells in non-severe SARS-CoV-2 infection. Each CDR3 protein gets one entry after TCRdb re-called the 5' RACE reads with MiXCR. The sample has under 70,000 distinct CDR3 sequences, about 15% seen once. The specimen was whole blood, collected at baseline. Receptors were obtained from an adult who was a healthcare worker with PCR-confirmed SARS-CoV-2 infection or an uninfected control (not recorded which).

Ten or more counts support this clonotype. This chain uses TRBV30 with TRBJ2-1, with D unclear. V was shortened by 3 bases and J by 2 bases, with 8 bases between the two germline ends. The germline V gene encodes CDR1 GTSNPN and CDR2 SVGIG (reference sequence). This CDR3 contains 13 residues. This CDR3 is CAWRLNPYNEQFF. CDR3 DNA: TGTGCCTGGAGATTAAATCCCTACAATGAGCAGTTCTTC.

This chain joins TRBV3-1 and TRBJ2-2; the D gene is possibly TRBD2 (5 bases). Trimming took off 4 bases at V and 2 bases at J, with 20 bases between the two ends. The CDR3 totals 18 residues. CDR1 is LGHDT, CDR2 YNNKEL, per germline (reference sequence). The CDR3 here is CASSLLSPGRGNTGELFF. The CDR3 bases are TGTGCCAGCAGCCTTCTTTCCCCTGGCCGGGGTAACACCGGGGAGCTGTTTTTT.

There are a few counts of this clonotype. The V call is TRBV6-5, the J call TRBJ2-1, with D possibly matching TRBD2 (5 bases). Germline CDR1 and CDR2: MNHEY and SVGAGI. The CDR3 length is 15 residues. Deletions cut 3 bases from V and 0 bases from J, with 9 bases between. The CDR3 nucleotides read TGTGCCAGCAGTTATTCCGGGAACTCCTACAATGAGCAGTTCTTC. Amino acids: CASSYSGNSYNEQFF.

This clonotype was observed many times. The chain employs TRBV12-3 or TRBV12-4 and TRBJ2-7, with D possibly being TRBD1 or TRBD2 (5 bases each). Between the trimmed V and J ends, which lost 3 bases and 5 bases, there was a span of 14 bases. The CDR3 spans 14 residues. The CDR3 DNA reads as TGTGCCAGCAGTTTTAGGCAGGGCGGGCACGAGCAGTACTTC. Amino acid sequence: CASSFRQGGHEQYF.

This clonotype was counted ten times or more. This chain joins TRBV15 and TRBJ2-1; unclear D gene. The CDR3 extends over 13 amino acids. Germline assignment: CDR1 LNHNV and CDR2 YYDKDF (reference sequence). V was pared by 0 bases and J by 5 bases, with 5 bases between. The CDR3: CATSRDLHNEQFF. The CDR3 bases are TGTGCCACCAGCAGAGATTTGCACAATGAGCAGTTCTTC.

In this sample, this clonotype turned up a few times. CDR3 bases: TGTGCCAGCATTTTCGGGTCCTACAATGAGCAGTTCTTC. Translating it yields CASIFGSYNEQFF. V is TRBV2 and J is TRBJ2-1; D uncertain. Between the trimmed V and J ends, which lost 7 bases and 1 base, there was a span of 8 bases. The CDR3 length is 13 residues. Germline V gene data show CDR1 as SNHLY and CDR2 as FYNNEI.

The chain couples TRBV4-2 to TRBJ1-4; 7 nucleotides agree with TRBD1. This CDR3 contains 19 residues. Losses at the gene ends were 0 bases for V and 3 bases for J; bases not matched to a gene: 13. The germline V gene has CDR1 LGHNA and CDR2 YNFKEQ. This CDR3 is CASSQEPQRTGEANEKLFF. CDR3 bases: TGTGCCAGCAGCCAAGAACCCCAAAGAACAGGGGAGGCTAATGAAAAACTGTTTTTT.

V gene TRBV12-3 or TRBV12-4 combines with J gene TRBJ2-2; D not resolved. The V end was cut by 3 bases, the J end by 7 bases, with 9 bases between. This CDR3 contains 13 residues. The CDR3 spells CASSLVGHGELFF. The CDR3 DNA reads as TGTGCCAGCAGTTTGGTGGGTCACGGGGAGCTGTTTTTT.

This clonotype was counted between two and nine times. The chain is built from TRBV5-6 and TRBJ2-3; D unclear. The V gene lost 0 bases and the J gene lost 4 bases, with 12 bases spanning the gap. The CDR3 runs 15 residues. Germline lookup yields CDR1 SGHDT and CDR2 YYEEEE. The CDR3, as DNA: TGTGCCAGCAGCTTGGGTGGACCCAGCGCAGATACGCAGTATTTT. This encodes CASSLGGPSADTQYF.

The rearrangement links TRBV12-3 or TRBV12-4 to TRBJ2-3; perhaps D is TRBD1 or TRBD2 (6 bases each). V shed 6 bases and J shed 0 bases, with 16 bases lying between them. CDR3 length equals 16 residues. DNA of the CDR3: TGTGCCAGCAGGGATTCGGGGGACACCAGCACAGATACGCAGTATTTT. Translating it yields CASRDSGDTSTDTQYF.

The chain has TRBV7-2 and TRBJ2-1, with 10 nucleotides matching TRBD2. CDR3 size: 15 residues. Germline V gene lookup returns CDR1 SGHTA and CDR2 FQGNSA. J lost 0 bases, V lost 8 bases, and 4 bases had no gene match. CDR3 loop: CASRTSGFSYNEQFF. The CDR3, as DNA: TGTGCCAGCCGGACTAGCGGATTCTCCTACAATGAGCAGTTCTTC.

The table lists this clonotype with a few counts. The chain employs TRBV19 and TRBJ1-1; TRBD1 matches 9 bases. Germline CDR1 and CDR2: LNHDA and SQIVND (reference sequence). Trimming took 5 bases from V and 4 from J; bases not matched to a gene: 8. The CDR3 has 15 residues. Here the CDR3 reads CASSGRDRASTEAFF. CDR3 bases: TGTGCCAGTAGTGGCCGGGACAGGGCCAGCACTGAAGCTTTCTTT. Combining the CDR3 with reference TRBV19 and TRBJ1-1 gives the whole variable domain DGGITQSPKYLFRKEGQNVTLSCEQNLNHDAMYWYRQDPGQGLRLIYYSQIVNDFQKGDIAEGYSVSREKKESFPLTVTSAQKNPTAFYLCASSGRDRASTEAFFGQGTRLTVV.

This clonotype appeared once. The chain combines TRBV10-1 with TRBJ2-1; D uncertain. This CDR3 is built from 13 residues. Per the germline V gene, CDR1 is WNHNN and CDR2 is SYGVQD (reference sequence). The V gene lost 0 bases and the J gene lost 9 bases, with 9 bases spanning the gap. The CDR3 DNA is TGCGCCAGCAGTGAGTCTATCGCCGGTGAGCAGTTCTTC. It codes for CASSESIAGEQFF.

This clonotype was seen more than once but under ten times. The chain employs TRBV3-1 and TRBJ2-5; D possibly corresponds to TRBD1 (5 bases). CDR1 LGHDT and CDR2 YNNKEL come from the germline V gene (reference sequence). CDR3 size: 16 residues. The V end was cut by 0 bases, the J end by 2 bases, with 13 bases between. The CDR3 DNA sequence: TGTGCCAGCAGCCAAGATTTGCAGGGCAGGCAAGAGACCCAGTACTTC. This encodes CASSQDLQGRQETQYF.

This clonotype has a count of ten or more. The rearrangement uses TRBV29-1 and TRBJ1-2, with D maybe TRBD1 (5 bases). The CDR3 consists of 13 residues. Trimming took 5 bases from V and 2 from J, leaving 12 bases between them. CDR1 SQVTM and CDR2 ANQGSEA come from the germline V gene. The chain's CDR3 is CSVLGETNYGYTF. The CDR3 region has the DNA TGCAGCGTTTTAGGGGAGACGAACTATGGCTACACCTTC.

This clonotype was seen ten or more times. The gene calls are TRBV6-1 and TRBJ2-2; possibly TRBD2 for D (6 bases). In germline, CDR1 is MNHNS, CDR2 SASEGT. The CDR3 length is 11 residues. Deletions cut 11 bases from V and 7 bases from J, with 11 bases between. CDR3 sequence: CAGSGYGELFF. CDR3 in DNA: TGTGCCGGTAGCGGCTACGGGGAGCTGTTTTTT.

The chain joins TRBV5-1 to TRBJ1-1; a weak D match, TRBD1 (5 bases). The V end lost 3 bases, the J end lost 4 bases, and 16 bases lay between the germline ends. The germline gives CDR1 SGHRS, CDR2 YFSETQ. The CDR3 covers 15 residues. The CDR3 nucleotides are TGCGCCAGCAGCTATCTGACGGGGGAGAGCACTGAAGCTTTCTTT. It yields the protein CASSYLTGESTEAFF.

This chain uses TRBV19 with TRBJ1-2; no firm D call. Trimming pared 6 bases from V and 6 bases from J, leaving 26 bases between. CDR1 is LNHDA and CDR2 is SQIVND in the germline V gene (reference sequence). The CDR3 spans 17 residues. The CDR3 reads CASSEYLSRAPGNGYTF. For the CDR3, the DNA is TGTGCCAGTAGCGAATACTTATCGAGGGCACCGGGCAATGGCTACACCTTC. The full variable domain, its missing parts supplied by reference TRBV19 and TRBJ1-2, is DGGITQSPKYLFRKEGQNVTLSCEQNLNHDAMYWYRQDPGQGLRLIYYSQIVNDFQKGDIAEGYSVSREKKESFPLTVTSAQKNPTAFYLCASSEYLSRAPGNGYTFGSGTRLTVV.

In this sample, this clonotype turned up many times. The chain links TRBV5-6 to TRBJ2-3; TRBD2 matches 8 bases. This CDR3 has 16 amino acids. Trimming took 4 bases from V and 4 from J; bases not matched to a gene: 11. CDR1 is SGHDT, CDR2 YYEEEE, per germline. The CDR3 sequence is CASSPLGREAPDTQYF. In DNA form, the CDR3 reads TGTGCCAGCAGCCCTTTGGGGCGGGAGGCACCAGATACGCAGTATTTT.

Only a few counts were recorded for this clonotype. The rearrangement uses TRBV7-9 and TRBJ2-3, with D unresolved. Germline lookup yields CDR1 SEHNR and CDR2 FQNEAQ (reference sequence). The V and J ends lost 7 bases and 0 bases respectively, with 11 bases between them. The CDR3 sequence is 14 residues long. For the CDR3, the DNA is TGTGCCAGCACCCTCACGGGTAGCACAGATACGCAGTATTTT. This sequence encodes CASTLTGSTDTQYF.

The chain uses TRBV30 and TRBJ1-3, with TRBD1 as a possible D gene (5 bases). The germline V gene encodes CDR1 GTSNPN and CDR2 SVGIG (reference sequence). CDR3 size: 14 residues. V lost 3 bases to trimming and J lost 0 bases, with 9 bases between them. Written as DNA, the CDR3 is TGTGCCTGGAGGGATCAGGGCTCTGGAAACACCATATATTTT. Its protein is CAWRDQGSGNTIYF. The full variable domain, its missing parts supplied by reference TRBV30 and TRBJ1-3, is SQTIHQWPATLVQPVGSPLSLECTVEGTSNPNLYWYRQAAGRGLQLLFYSVGIGQISSEVPQNLSASRPQDRQFILSSKKLLLSDSGFYLCAWRDQGSGNTIYFGEGSWLTVV.

This clonotype was recorded many times. The chain recombines TRBV27 with TRBJ1-2; 8 bases are shared with TRBD1. J lost 3 bases, V lost 4 bases, and 7 bases had no gene match. This CDR3 is 15 amino acids long. Per germline, CDR1 MNHEY and CDR2 SMNVEV (reference sequence). This CDR3 reads CASSSQGAQDYGYTF. CDR3 bases: TGTGCCAGCAGTTCTCAGGGGGCACAGGACTATGGCTACACCTTC.

The chain has TRBV6-5 and TRBJ1-5; D is possibly TRBD1 (5 bases). The CDR3 sequence is 12 residues long. V was trimmed by 2 bases and J by 9 bases, leaving 8 bases between them. Germline-derived CDR1 and CDR2 are MNHEY and SVGAGI. The CDR3 loop reads CASSYPGGPQHF. DNA of the CDR3: TGTGCCAGCAGTTACCCCGGGGGGCCCCAGCATTTT.

In its sample, this clonotype was seen a few times. The chain joins TRBV7-9 to TRBJ2-7, with D tentatively TRBD1 or TRBD2 (6 bases each). The CDR3 spans 16 residues. Looked up from germline, CDR1 is SEHNR and CDR2 is FQNEAQ (reference sequence). Trimming cost V 5 bases and J 2 bases, with 19 bases left between them. The CDR3 is CASSPFGGGKAYEQYF. CDR3 DNA: TGTGCCAGCAGCCCCTTTGGGGGCGGGAAGGCCTACGAGCAGTACTTC. Combining the CDR3 with reference TRBV7-9 and TRBJ2-7 gives the whole variable domain DTGVSQNPRHKITKRGQNVTFRCDPISEHNRLYWYRQTLGQGPEFLTYFQNEAQLEKSRLLSDRFSAERPKGSFSTLEIQRTEQGDSAMYLCASSPFGGGKAYEQYFGPGTRLTVT.

This clonotype came up many times. V gene TRBV20-1 combines with J gene TRBJ2-7; D gene uncertain. Per the germline V gene, CDR1 is DFQATT and CDR2 is SNEGSKA (reference sequence). The CDR3 consists of 13 residues. With 5 bases removed from V and 0 bases from J, the gap between germline ends came to 11 bases. The CDR3 here is CSAFNGISYEQYF. The DNA of the CDR3 is TGCAGTGCTTTTAACGGCATCTCCTACGAGCAGTACTTC.

CDR3 in DNA: TGTGCCAGCAGCTCCCAGGGGGAGAGGGACACTGAAGCTTTCTTT. It is translated as CASSSQGERDTEAFF. J is TRBJ1-1 and V is TRBV7-2; 7 bases match TRBD1. V dropped 4 bases and J dropped 3; count of bases not matched to a gene: 8. Germline V gives CDR1 SGHTA, CDR2 FQGNSA. The CDR3 has 15 amino acids. The complete variable domain, with remaining parts taken from reference TRBV7-2 and TRBJ1-1, reads GAGVSQSPSNKVTEKGKDVELRCDPISGHTALYWYRQSLGQGLEFLIYFQGNSAPDKSGLPSDRFSAERTGGSVSTLTIQRTQQEDSAVYLCASSSQGERDTEAFFGQGTRLTVV.

The sample holds many counts of this clonotype. The chain couples TRBV7-3 to TRBJ2-3; TRBD1 is a possible D gene (6 bases). Germline loops: CDR1 SGHTA, CDR2 FQGTGA. Between the trimmed V and J ends, which lost 5 bases and 2 bases, there was a span of 11 bases. CDR3 length equals 14 residues. The CDR3 DNA reads TGTGCCAGCAGCCACGGGACATCCACAGATACGCAGTATTTT. It translates to CASSHGTSTDTQYF.

This chain connects TRBV10-3 to TRBJ2-7, with a possible D match to TRBD2 (6 bases). Looked up from germline, CDR1 is ENHRY and CDR2 is SYGVKD. V was cut by 2 bases and J by 6 bases, with 20 bases left in between. CDR3 length: 16 amino acids. The CDR3 region has the DNA TGTGCCATCAGTGAGACAGTGACTAGGTCTCCGGGCGAGCAGTACTTC. Translated: CAISETVTRSPGEQYF.

This clonotype showed up just a few times. The chain joins TRBV12-3 or TRBV12-4 to TRBJ2-3; no reliable D call. The CDR3 has 13 residues. Trimming stripped 4 bases from V and 3 bases from J, with 8 bases between. The CDR3 spells CASSSRATDTQYF. Here the CDR3 DNA reads TGTGCCAGCAGTTCCCGGGCGACAGATACGCAGTATTTT.

The V and J genes are TRBV6-5 and TRBJ1-1, with D possibly being TRBD1 (5 bases). CDR3 length equals 14 residues. The V and J ends lost 6 bases and 3 bases respectively, with 14 bases between them. From germline, CDR1 is MNHEY and CDR2 SVGAGI. As DNA, the CDR3 is TGTGCCAGCAGCCACAAGGACACGGACACTGAAGCTTTCTTT. The encoded protein is CASSHKDTDTEAFF.